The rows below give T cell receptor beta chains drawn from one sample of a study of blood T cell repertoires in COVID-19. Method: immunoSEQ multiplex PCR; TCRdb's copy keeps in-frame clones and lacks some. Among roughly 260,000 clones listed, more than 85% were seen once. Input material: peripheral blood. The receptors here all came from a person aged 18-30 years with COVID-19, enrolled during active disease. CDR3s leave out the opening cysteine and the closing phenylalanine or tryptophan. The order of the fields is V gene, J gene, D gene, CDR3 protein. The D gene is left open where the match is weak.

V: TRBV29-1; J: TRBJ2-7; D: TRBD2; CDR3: SVVGGSFHEQY
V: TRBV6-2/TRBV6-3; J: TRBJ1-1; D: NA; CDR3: ASSYSSGFTEAF
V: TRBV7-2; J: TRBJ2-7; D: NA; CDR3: ASSVTTWTAYEQY
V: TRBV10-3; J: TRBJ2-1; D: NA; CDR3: AITSPDTGDSYNEQF
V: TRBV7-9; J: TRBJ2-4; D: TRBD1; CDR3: ASSSAGTEVIQY
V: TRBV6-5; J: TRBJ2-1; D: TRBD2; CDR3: ASRGGGEKHEQF
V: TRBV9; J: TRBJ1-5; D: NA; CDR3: ASSVDGGPGQPQH
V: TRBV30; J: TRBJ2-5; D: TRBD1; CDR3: AWGRTGAETQY
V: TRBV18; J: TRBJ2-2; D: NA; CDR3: ASSPGLMNTGELF
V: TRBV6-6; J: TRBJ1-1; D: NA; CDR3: ASAPPAKNTEAF
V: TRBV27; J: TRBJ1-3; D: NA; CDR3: ASSPGYAGNTIY
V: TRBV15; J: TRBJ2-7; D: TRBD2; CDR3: ATSSNRLAGVGHYEQY
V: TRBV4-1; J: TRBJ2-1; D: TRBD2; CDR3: ASRKTSGYNEQF
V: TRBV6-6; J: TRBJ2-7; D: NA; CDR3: ASSYGQGRYEQY
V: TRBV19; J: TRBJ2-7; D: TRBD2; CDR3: ASSPRTRNREQY
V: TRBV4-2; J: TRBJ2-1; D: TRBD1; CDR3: ASSPGTGGIEQF
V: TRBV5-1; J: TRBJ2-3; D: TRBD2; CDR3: ASSLVGGSTDTQY
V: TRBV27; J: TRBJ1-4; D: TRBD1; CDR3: ASRRDRGKEKLF
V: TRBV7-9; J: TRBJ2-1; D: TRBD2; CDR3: ASSLYGRSGGEQF
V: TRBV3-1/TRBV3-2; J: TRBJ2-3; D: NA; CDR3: ASSPSSGRTDTQY
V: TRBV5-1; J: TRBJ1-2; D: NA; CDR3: ASSLDPGGFSGYGYT
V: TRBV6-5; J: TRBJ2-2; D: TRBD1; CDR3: ASSFGQATGELF
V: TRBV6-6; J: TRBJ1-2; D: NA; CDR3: ASSYETGDYGYT
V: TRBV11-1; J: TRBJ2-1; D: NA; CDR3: ASSLGGPNEQF